This entry lists 26 T cell receptor beta chains sequenced from one sample in a study of cytomegalovirus exposure and HLA in healthy donors. 13 Jbeta primers and 60 Vbeta primers were used for the PCR. The repertoire was sequenced with immunoSEQ multiplex PCR; TCRdb's copy has only in-frame clones and lacks some. The sample contains 120,000 or so clones, around four fifths of which appear only once. Sequenced sample: PBMCs. The receptors were gathered from a man in his forties or fifties in good health and CMV-seronegative.

A few counts support this clone. V usage is TRBV5-5 and J usage is TRBJ2-7; 13 positions match TRBD2. Losses at the gene ends were 4 bases for V and 1 base for J; bases not matched to a gene: 8. The CDR3 length is 17 residues. In germline, CDR1 is SGHKS, CDR2 YYEKEE (reference sequence). The CDR3 nucleotides read TGTGCCAGCAGCCAGGGACTAGCGGGATATCCTTCCTACGAGCAGTACTTC. Protein sequence: CASSQGLAGYPSYEQYF.

The V and J genes are TRBV4-1 and TRBJ2-7; 8 positions agree with TRBD1. CDR1 and CDR2 from the germline V gene are MGHRA and YSYEKL. This CDR3 comprises 13 residues. Germline trimming cut 3 bases from V and 5 bases from J; bases unmatched to any gene: 3. CDR3 protein: CASSHQQGDEQYF. The CDR3 region has the DNA TGCGCCAGCAGCCATCAACAGGGGGACGAGCAGTACTTC.

V and J are TRBV10-3 and TRBJ2-3, with D perhaps TRBD2 (6 bases). With 9 bases removed from V and 0 bases from J, the gap between germline ends came to 16 bases. CDR1 and CDR2 (germline): ENHRY, SYGVKD. CDR3 length: 15 amino acids. The CDR3 DNA sequence: TGTGCCATGGGCGGGGCGGGGATAAGCACAGATACGCAGTATTTT. Amino acid sequence: CAMGGAGISTDTQYF.

The rearrangement joins TRBV6-5 to TRBJ1-2, with 7 bases identical to TRBD1. The germline V gene has CDR1 MNHEY and CDR2 SVGAGI. V shed 7 bases, J shed 4 bases, and the junction held 9 bases outside the gene matches. This CDR3 is 14 amino acids long. CDR3 protein: CASTSRQGIYGYTF. The DNA of the CDR3 is TGTGCCAGCACGTCGAGACAGGGCATCTATGGCTACACCTTC.

The chain couples TRBV7-9 to TRBJ1-6; D is unclear. This CDR3 comprises 13 residues. From germline, CDR1 is SEHNR and CDR2 FQNEAQ (reference sequence). The V end was cut by 1 base, the J end by 9 bases, with 7 bases between. CDR3 nucleotides: TGTGCCAGCAGCTTAGAACAGTTTTCACCCCTCCACTTT. As protein: CASSLEQFSPLHF.

V usage is TRBV7-2 and J usage is TRBJ1-5; TRBD1 matches 7 bases. J lost 6 bases, V lost 2 bases, and 10 bases had no gene match. The CDR3 consists of 16 residues. The germline V gene encodes CDR1 SGHTA and CDR2 FQGNSA. CDR3 loop: CASSLQDRRSRQPQHF. The CDR3 DNA reads as TGTGCCAGCAGCTTACAGGACAGGAGGTCACGTCAGCCCCAGCATTTT.

The chain couples TRBV12-5 to TRBJ2-7, with a weak D call TRBD1 (6 bases). Germline loops: CDR1 LGHNT, CDR2 FRNRAP. The CDR3 runs 16 residues. Deletions cut 1 base from V and 0 bases from J, with 13 bases between. The CDR3 sequence: CASGLGNRDPSYEQYF. As DNA, the CDR3 is TGTGCTAGTGGTTTGGGAAACAGGGACCCCTCCTACGAGCAGTACTTC.

Only one count was recorded for this clone. This rearrangement joins TRBV30 to TRBJ2-1, with 11 bases aligning to TRBD2. Germline trimming cut 0 bases from V and 5 bases from J; bases unmatched to any gene: 6. The CDR3 totals 16 residues. Germline V CDR1 and CDR2: GTSNPN, SVGIG (reference sequence). The CDR3 DNA sequence: TGTGCCTGGAGTGTACTTAGCGGGGGGGCAAACAATGAGCAGTTCTTC. Translating gives CAWSVLSGGANNEQFF.

This clone rates as medium-sized (0.01 to 0.1%). One junction end disagrees with the germline gene, perhaps due to a read error. V is TRBV4-3 and J is TRBJ2-6; possibly TRBD2 for D (6 bases). This CDR3 is built from 16 residues. The germline gives CDR1 LGHNA, CDR2 YSLEER. CDR3 region: CASSQSAGTGANGLTF. DNA of the CDR3: TGCGCCAGCAGCCAGTCCGCAGGGACTGGGGCCAACGGCCTGACTTTC.

The chain joins TRBV10-2 to TRBJ1-5; the D gene is possibly TRBD1 (6 bases). Trimming cost V 9 bases and J 3 bases, with 9 bases left between them. This CDR3 has 12 residues. CDR1 and CDR2 from the germline V gene are WSHSY and SAAADI. The CDR3 here is CASGQNNQPQHF. The CDR3 region has the DNA TGCGCCAGTGGACAGAACAATCAGCCCCAGCATTTT.

This clone was seen just once. The CDR3 here is CASRRSGGGETQYF. As DNA, the CDR3 is TGTGCCAGCAGACGTAGCGGGGGAGGCGAGACCCAGTACTTC. The rearrangement joins TRBV6-1 to TRBJ2-5; 9 nucleotides line up with TRBD2. Germline V CDR1 and CDR2: MNHNS, SASEGT. V trimming: 6 bases; J trimming: 5 bases; junction bases outside the gene matches: 7. The CDR3 covers 14 residues.

This clone has just a few counts. The chain combines TRBV19 with TRBJ2-1, with 8 positions matching TRBD1. Germline trimming cut 1 base from V and 4 bases from J; bases unmatched to any gene: 3. In germline, CDR1 is LNHDA, CDR2 SQIVND (reference sequence). The CDR3 is 15 amino acids. CDR3 DNA: TGTGCCAGTAGTATAGCTGGGACAGGTTACAATGAGCAGTTCTTC. This sequence encodes CASSIAGTGYNEQFF.

Comment on this clone: One end of the junction fails to match germline, which may point to a read error. This sequence joins TRBV7-2 and TRBJ1-2; TRBD1 matches at 9 bases. Germline V gene lookup returns CDR1 SGHTA and CDR2 FQGNSA. This CDR3 comprises 14 residues. CDR3 sequence: CASSLAGQGRGYTF. The CDR3 bases are TGTGCCAGCAGCCTAGCGGGACAGGGTCGTGGCTACACCTTC.

The chain carries TRBV11-2 and TRBJ2-5; unclear D gene. Matching the DNA end better, TRBJ2-7 makes the J call doubtful. The germline V gene encodes CDR1 SGHAT and CDR2 FQNNGV. This CDR3 region has 13 residues. Here the CDR3 reads CASSPLVRYEQYF. CDR3 bases: TGTGCCAGCAGCCCCCTTGTGAGATACGAGCAGTACTTC.

This chain uses TRBV7-8 with TRBJ1-6; no clear D. Looked up from germline, CDR1 is SGHVS and CDR2 is FQNEAQ. Trimming took off 5 bases at V and 5 bases at J, with 13 bases between the two ends. This CDR3 has 15 amino acids. CDR3 DNA sequence: TGTGCCAGCAGCACACACACAACCAATAATTCACCCCTCCACTTT. Translating gives CASSTHTTNNSPLHF.

The chain has TRBV5-1 and TRBJ2-7; TRBD2 might be the D (5 bases). Germline-derived CDR1 and CDR2 are SGHRS and YFSETQ. Trimming shortened V by 2 bases and J by 2 bases, and 14 bases separated the two germline ends. The CDR3 has 15 residues. CDR3 region: CASSLSSGPTYEQYF. The CDR3 DNA follows: TGCGCCAGCAGCTTATCCAGCGGACCTACCTACGAGCAGTACTTC.

The chain joins TRBV5-1 to TRBJ2-2, with D tentatively TRBD2 (6 bases). Germline V gene sequence: CDR1 SGHRS, CDR2 YFSETQ. This CDR3 region has 15 residues. Trimming removed 1 base at V and 5 bases at J, with 12 bases between. The CDR3 loop is CASSLLGRGTGELFF. In DNA, the CDR3 is TGCGCCAGCAGCTTGCTCGGGAGAGGTACCGGGGAGCTGTTTTTT.

V is TRBV11-2 and J is TRBJ2-7; D may be TRBD2 (5 bases). The CDR3 covers 13 residues. V gave up 5 bases and J gave up 4 bases, with 12 bases separating them. The V gene's germline CDR1 is SGHAT and CDR2 FQNNGV. CDR3: CASSRTRGYEQYF. The CDR3 DNA follows: TGTGCCAGCAGCCGCACCCGGGGTTACGAGCAGTACTTC. The entire variable domain, with the rest obtained from reference TRBV11-2 and TRBJ2-7, is as follows: EAGVAQSPRYKIIEKRQSVAFWCNPISGHATLYWYQQILGQGPKLLIQFQNNGVVDDSQLPKDRFSAERLKGVDSTLKIQPAKLEDSAVYLCASSRTRGYEQYFGPGTRLTVT.

V gene TRBV6-1 combines with J gene TRBJ1-2, with D maybe TRBD1 (6 bases). Germline lookup yields CDR1 MNHNS and CDR2 SASEGT. The CDR3 is made up of 16 amino acids. Trimming pared 4 bases from V and 4 bases from J, leaving 19 bases between. DNA for the CDR3: TGTGCCAGCAGTGGACCAGGGGACAACAGTCGCTATGGCTACACCTTC. Translation: CASSGPGDNSRYGYTF.

V is TRBV7-2 and J is TRBJ1-4, with 9 positions matching TRBD1. Trimming at V came to 4 bases and at J to 5 bases, leaving 5 bases not matched to a gene. CDR1 is SGHTA and CDR2 is FQGNSA in the germline V gene. CDR3 size: 15 residues. The CDR3 sequence: CASSSNRGPNEKLFF. The CDR3 nucleotides read TGTGCCAGCAGCTCTAACAGGGGGCCAAATGAAAAACTGTTTTTT.

Concerning this clone: At one end the junction does not follow the germline gene, possibly because of a read error. The rearrangement joins TRBV7-9 to TRBJ2-2; 10 bases are shared with TRBD2. There are 17 residues in the CDR3. The germline gives CDR1 SEHNR, CDR2 FQNEAQ (reference sequence). This CDR3 is CSSLPTTSGANTGELFF. The CDR3 nucleotides are TGTTCCAGCCTACCTACCACTAGCGGGGCCAACACCGGGGAGCTGTTTTTT. Based on the CDR3 plus reference TRBV7-9 and TRBJ2-2, the full variable domain is DTGVSQNPRHKITKRGQNVTFRCDPISEHNRLYWYRQTLGQGPEFLTYFQNEAQLEKSRLLSDRFSAERPKGSFSTLEIQRTEQGDSAMYLCSSLPTTSGANTGELFFGEGSRLTVL.

As for this clone: Other DNA sequences in the sample encode the same CDR3. The CDR3, as DNA: TGTGCCAGCAGCCGGACTAGCGGGGGAAGCACAGATACGCAGTATTTT. It translates to CASSRTSGGSTDTQYF. The V and J genes are TRBV6-4 and TRBJ2-3; 13 bases are a match to TRBD2. The germline CDR1 and CDR2 sequences are MRHNA and SNTAGT. The CDR3 loop spans 16 amino acids. V was pared by 6 bases and J by 0 bases, with 3 bases of the junction left unmatched.

The V call is TRBV19, the J call TRBJ2-1, with a weak D call TRBD2 (5 bases). The V end was cut by 5 bases, the J end by 0 bases, with 14 bases between. The germline V gene encodes CDR1 LNHDA and CDR2 SQIVND (reference sequence). The CDR3 sequence is 16 residues long. This chain's CDR3 is CASSDFAGPSYNEQFF. As DNA, the CDR3 is TGTGCCAGTAGTGATTTTGCGGGCCCCTCCTACAATGAGCAGTTCTTC.

As DNA, the CDR3 is TGTGCCAGCACCTCGGGGAGCTCCTATAATTCACCCCTCCACTTT. This codes for CASTSGSSYNSPLHF. V usage is TRBV28 and J usage is TRBJ1-6, with unresolved D. Germline V gene lookup returns CDR1 MDHEN and CDR2 SYDVKM. Trimming shortened V by 7 bases and J by 0 bases, and 10 bases separated the two germline ends. The CDR3 consists of 15 residues.

This clone has a single count. This chain joins TRBV30 and TRBJ1-2; D gene uncertain. V was pared by 8 bases and J by 2 bases, with 3 bases between. The CDR3 loop spans 9 amino acids. The germline V gene encodes CDR1 GTSNPN and CDR2 SVGIG (reference sequence). The CDR3 DNA reads as TGTGCCGCGAACTATGGCTACACCTTC. It is translated as CAANYGYTF.

This sequence joins TRBV20-1 and TRBJ2-5, with D possibly TRBD1 on 6 matching bases. CDR1 is DFQATT, CDR2 SNEGSKA, per germline (reference sequence). V lost 8 bases and J lost 3, with 7 bases in between. This CDR3 is 10 amino acids long. The CDR3 spells CSYREETQYF. CDR3 DNA: TGCAGTTACAGGGAAGAGACCCAGTACTTC.